This passage covers 23 T cell receptor beta chains from one sample sequenced in a study of T cell repertoires in cytomegalovirus infection. TCRdb passed the reads through MiXCR, listing each CDR3 protein once. This table has about a million distinct CDR3 sequences, 31% appearing once. Their target antigens are unknown. Specimen: cultured CD8+ T cells from PBMCs, collected from culture after CMV antigen stimulation. All receptors come from a human donor in good health (CMV status not recorded). Some clones in this sample may be carry-over from other donors' samples.

About this clonotype: The CDR3 end shows no conserved phenylalanine or tryptophan, and so a read error is likely. The V gene is TRBV7-6, the J gene TRBJ1-4, with 9 nucleotides matching TRBD1. From germline, CDR1 is SGHVS and CDR2 FNYEAQ. The CDR3 consists of 14 residues. V shed 5 bases, J shed 6 bases, and the junction held 4 bases outside the gene matches. CDR3 amino acids: CASSIRDRDEKLFS. The CDR3 DNA is TGTGCCAGCAGCATCCGGGACAGGGATGAAAAACTGTTTTCT.

This clonotype was detected a few times. The rearrangement links TRBV7-6 to TRBJ2-5, with TRBD2 matching 10 bases. The CDR3 runs to 16 residues. J lost 2 bases, V lost 4 bases, and 7 bases had no gene match. Germline V gene data show CDR1 as SGHVS and CDR2 as FNYEAQ. CDR3 residues: CASSSRGSGGQETQYF. The CDR3 DNA sequence: TGTGCCAGCAGCTCTCGGGGTAGCGGGGGGCAAGAGACCCAGTACTTC.

There are many counts of this clonotype. This chain joins TRBV7-2 and TRBJ1-1, with D uncertain. Trimming pared 5 bases from V and 1 base from J, leaving 11 bases between. The CDR3 has 14 amino acids. Germline V CDR1 and CDR2: SGHTA, FQGNSA. Here the CDR3 reads CASSPPGRNTEAFF. For the CDR3, the DNA is TGTGCCAGCAGCCCCCCCGGCAGGAACACTGAAGCTTTCTTT.

As for this clonotype: This may be a read error: a much more frequent sequence differs by one nucleotide. This chain connects TRBV7-3 to TRBJ2-5; 12 nucleotides align to TRBD1. Germline assignment: CDR1 SGHTA and CDR2 FQGTGA. CDR3 length equals 17 residues. CDR3 sequence: CAGSSRRDRGRQETQYF. Written as DNA, the CDR3 is TGTGCCGGCAGCTCTCGTAGGGACAGGGGGCGACAAGAGACCCAGTACTTC.

V gene TRBV4-1 combines with J gene TRBJ1-6, with 8 bases identical to TRBD1. The ends lost 1 base at V and 7 bases at J; junction bases unmatched: 6. CDR3 length: 16 residues. CDR1 is MGHRA, CDR2 YSYEKL, per germline. CDR3 region: CASSQALDRENSPLHF. In nucleotides, the CDR3 is TGCGCCAGCAGCCAAGCTTTGGACAGGGAAAATTCACCCCTCCACTTT.

The gene calls are TRBV11-1 and TRBJ2-1, with 7 bases aligning to TRBD2. The CDR3 is 15 amino acids. Per germline, CDR1 SGHAT and CDR2 FQDESV (reference sequence). Trimming at V came to 6 bases and at J to 2 bases, leaving 7 bases not matched to a gene. The CDR3 spells CASRGGESTYNEQFF. CDR3 nucleotides: TGTGCCAGCAGGGGAGGGGAATCGACCTACAATGAGCAGTTCTTC.

The rearrangement joins TRBV12-3 or TRBV12-4 to TRBJ1-2; D not certain. V lost 3 bases and J lost 8, with 7 bases in between. The CDR3 contains 11 residues. As DNA, the CDR3 is TGTGCCAGCAGTTTGACGGGAGGCTACACCTTC. Its translation: CASSLTGGYTF.

CDR3 residues: CSARVVPTEAFF. DNA of the CDR3: TGCAGTGCTAGAGTAGTGCCGACTGAAGCTTTCTTT. The rearrangement links TRBV20-1 to TRBJ1-1; D is unclear. The length of the CDR3 is 12 residues. V was pared by 1 base and J by 5 bases, with 8 bases between. From germline, CDR1 is DFQATT and CDR2 SNEGSKA (reference sequence).

This sequence joins TRBV28 and TRBJ2-5; 12 bases match TRBD2. In germline, CDR1 is MDHEN, CDR2 SYDVKM. This CDR3 contains 15 residues. The V segment lost 5 bases and the J segment 4 bases; nucleotides outside the gene matches: 5. CDR3 bases: TGTGCCAGCAGTCGGACTAGCGGGGTGGTAGAGACCCAGTACTTC. Amino acid sequence: CASSRTSGVVETQYF.

The sample holds a few counts of this clonotype. V usage is TRBV27 and J usage is TRBJ2-1; possibly TRBD2 for D (5 bases). CDR3 length: 15 residues. The germline V and J ends were trimmed by 2 bases and 1 base, with 9 bases remaining between them. CDR1 and CDR2 (germline): MNHEY, SMNVEV (reference sequence). The CDR3: CASSLMWRSYNEQFF. CDR3 coding DNA: TGTGCCAGCAGTTTAATGTGGAGGTCCTACAATGAGCAGTTCTTC.

The V and J genes are TRBV5-4 and TRBJ2-7, with a possible D match to TRBD1 (6 bases). Trimming took 3 bases from V and 5 from J, leaving 6 bases between them. This CDR3 contains 11 residues. The germline gives CDR1 SGHNT, CDR2 YYREEE (reference sequence). CDR3 nucleotide sequence: TGTGCCAGCAGCTGGGGGCACGAGCAGTACTTC. Translated, it gives CASSWGHEQYF.

In its sample, this clonotype was seen a few times. J is TRBJ2-1 and V is TRBV7-8; possible D gene TRBD1, 6 bases. CDR1 is SGHVS, CDR2 FQNEAQ, per germline. Trimming took 4 bases from V and 8 from J, leaving 12 bases between them. The CDR3 totals 13 residues. As DNA, the CDR3 is TGTGCCAGCAGCTCGAACAGGGTCGATGAGCAGTTCTTC. Amino acid sequence: CASSSNRVDEQFF.

This clonotype turned up a few times. The chain employs TRBV25-1 and TRBJ2-3; D is uncertain. The CDR3 sequence is 16 residues long. Germline V gene data show CDR1 as MGHDK and CDR2 as SYGVNS. Trimming took 1 base from V and 6 from J, leaving 17 bases between them. CDR3: CASSEFWMTSTDTQYF. DNA for the CDR3: TGTGCCAGCAGTGAATTTTGGATGACCTCCACGGATACGCAGTATTTT.

This clonotype appeared a few times. The chain joins TRBV27 to TRBJ1-1, with no clear D. The CDR3 spans 13 residues. Trimming removed 6 bases at V and 0 bases at J, with 8 bases between. Germline CDR1 MNHEY, CDR2 SMNVEV (reference sequence). The CDR3 DNA follows: TGTGCCAGCAGAGGCTGGATGAACACTGAAGCTTTCTTT. Its translation: CASRGWMNTEAFF.

This clonotype was seen only a few times. The chain couples TRBV15 to TRBJ2-3; D unresolved. Trimming took 4 bases from V and 0 from J, leaving 14 bases between them. CDR1 and CDR2 from the germline V gene are LNHNV and YYDKDF (reference sequence). The CDR3 totals 16 residues. CDR3 nucleotides: TGTGCCACCAGCACCGTCACACGACCGAGCACAGATACGCAGTATTTT. Translated, it gives CATSTVTRPSTDTQYF.

The chain joins TRBV6-5 to TRBJ2-7; D unclear. Per germline, CDR1 MNHEY and CDR2 SVGAGI. Deletions cut 2 bases from V and 2 bases from J, with 10 bases between. This CDR3 spans 14 amino acids. The CDR3 here is CASSYAGEAYEQYF. The CDR3, as DNA: TGTGCCAGCAGTTACGCTGGGGAAGCCTACGAGCAGTACTTC.

The chain recombines TRBV5-5 with TRBJ2-1; no clear D gene. The V gene's germline CDR1 is SGHKS and CDR2 YYEKEE (reference sequence). The ends were cut back, 1 base at V and 2 bases at J, with 10 bases in the middle. The CDR3 extends over 15 amino acids. CDR3 region: CASSLLLGTYNEQFF. CDR3 coding DNA: TGTGCCAGCAGCTTGTTGCTGGGTACCTACAATGAGCAGTTCTTC.

The J gene is TRBJ2-1, the V gene TRBV12-3 or TRBV12-4; 7 bases are a match to TRBD1. Unmatched junction bases numbered 4, after V lost 2 bases and J lost 6 bases. The CDR3 has 14 residues. The CDR3 sequence: CASSLRAGGNEQFF. The CDR3 DNA reads TGTGCCAGCAGTTTAAGGGCAGGGGGCAATGAGCAGTTCTTC.

The J gene is TRBJ2-2, the V gene TRBV5-4; the match to TRBD1 covers 9 bases. The trim removed 4 bases at V and 4 bases at J, leaving 5 bases unmatched. There are 15 residues in the CDR3. The V gene's germline CDR1 is SGHNT and CDR2 YYREEE (reference sequence). The CDR3 is CASSGRGQGTGELFF. CDR3 sequence (DNA): TGTGCCAGCAGCGGCAGGGGACAGGGCACCGGGGAGCTGTTTTTT.

The chain uses TRBV7-9 and TRBJ2-4; D perhaps matches TRBD2 (5 bases). The CDR3 is 14 residues long. V dropped 5 bases and J dropped 6 bases, with 14 bases sitting between them. The V gene's germline CDR1 is SEHNR and CDR2 FQNEAQ (reference sequence). CDR3 sequence reads: CASSPPQAVNIQYF. CDR3 bases: TGTGCCAGCAGCCCTCCCCAAGCGGTAAACATTCAGTACTTC.

This rearrangement joins TRBV5-5 to TRBJ2-7; D might be TRBD1 or TRBD2, each matching 6 bases. The CDR3 has 15 amino acids. Trimming pared 3 bases from V and 7 bases from J, leaving 20 bases between. Germline CDR1 is SGHKS and CDR2 is YYEKEE (reference sequence). CDR3 coding DNA: TGTGCCAGCAGCTGGGAGGACAGACGGTTGTTGGAGCAGTACGTC. It yields the protein CASSWEDRRLLEQYV.

Here the CDR3 reads CASSLQGPINQPQHF. CDR3 coding DNA: TGTGCCAGCAGTCTTCAGGGCCCGATCAATCAGCCCCAGCATTTT. The chain links TRBV28 to TRBJ1-5, with D perhaps matching TRBD1 (5 bases). This CDR3 has 15 amino acids. Germline CDR1 MDHEN, CDR2 SYDVKM. V was cut by 5 bases and J by 3 bases, with 14 bases left in between. Together with reference TRBV28 and TRBJ1-5, the CDR3 gives the full variable domain: DVKVTQSSRYLVKRTGEKVFLECVQDMDHENMFWYRQDPGLGLRLIYFSYDVKMKEKGDIPEGYSVSREKKERFSLILESASTNQTSMYLCASSLQGPINQPQHFGDGTRLSIL.

The chain has TRBV6-1 and TRBJ1-4, with 11 nucleotides matching TRBD1. Trimming cost V 8 bases and J 6 bases; bases outside gene matches: 11. Germline lookup yields CDR1 MNHNS and CDR2 SASEGT. The CDR3 has 16 residues. CDR3 loop: CASGDRGWGFDEKLFF. CDR3 coding DNA: TGTGCCAGCGGGGACAGGGGGTGGGGTTTCGATGAAAAACTGTTTTTT.